This T cell receptor beta chain was identified in a study of T-cell memory formation after mild COVID-19 (dated by TCRdb to the early 2020s). A note on the overall study: TCR sequence clusters from the two donors were largely donor specific. In a couple of donors, T-cell clones that expanded and contracted after mild COVID-19 were tracked by sequencing TCRalpha and TCRbeta repertoires over time. The cohort comprised two young, previously healthy adult volunteers, one female and one male. Study-level results and caveats: Clones that contracted from day 15 to 85 showed balanced CD4/CD8 phenotypes, whereas a second wave of clones that expanded from day 15 to 37 leaned towards CD4+. Some responding clones were found in pre-infection memory, which suggests that pre-existing cross-reactive memory T cells took part in the SARS-CoV-2 response. Contracting CD4+ clones appeared mostly in the CM and EM memory subsets, whereas CD8+ clones were enriched in EMRA. SARS-CoV-2 specificity of the second-wave clones peaking on day 37 was not confirmed. The study covered only a couple of mild cases, and larger cohorts including severe cases with pre-infection samples were considered necessary.

The junction carries 17 bases between V and J, which are trimmed by 6 bases and 6 bases respectively. The CDR3 sequence holds 15 residues, the cysteine and phenylalanine included. Just CDR3 DNA is preserved here, 45 bases in frame from base 1. The germline V gene supplies CDR1 MDHEN and CDR2 SYDVKM. Ficoll-Paque density gradient centrifugation was the method used to isolate PBMCs. The listed sequencing device is Illumina NovaSeq 6000. TCRalpha and TCRbeta cDNA libraries were constructed by 5'RACE with constant-segment primers, with sample barcodes and unique molecular identifiers being introduced. Trizol reagent was used to extract RNA from every sample. Amplification of the libraries took two PCR steps, and the second step added a second sample barcode plus Illumina TruSeq adapters. Libraries were sequenced on an Illumina NovaSeq with 2 x 150 bp paired-end reads. As for the original processing: Reads were demultiplexed and collapsed into UMI-guided consensus sequences with migec v1.2.7. Using mixcr v2.1.11, UMI consensuses were aligned to TRA and TRB V and J templates and then assembled into clonotypes. Clonotypes were classified as expanded or contracted when called significant by both edgeR and NoisET, with noise models trained on biological replicates. For edgeR calls, the thresholds were a false discovery rate-adjusted p below 0.01 and a log2 fold-change of 1. As an exploratory analysis of dynamics, max-normalized trajectories of the 1000 most abundant clonotypes were examined with PCA combined with hierarchical clustering. Separately sequenced CD4+ and CD8+ repertoires were used to assign the CD4 or CD8 phenotype of responding clones. TCRdb reworked the public reads: Q25 trimming with fastp, MiXCR clone assembly, productive beta chains retained. CDR3 protein duplicates are merged, each entry listing the most common genes and DNA. The authors' filters were not applied to this entry. The sample profile shows a few hundred thousand distinct CDR3 sequences; roughly 15% of them were found once. Of the sample, 20% to 25% falls within the top ten clones.

To note about this clonotype: The target of this receptor is not known. One base away there is no much larger clone; base qualities are not given.

The rearrangement joined TRBV28 to TRBJ2-2; the best D guess is TRBD1, with 6 bases matching. Sequencing input: PBMCs or a T cell subset sorted from them (not recorded which). The sequence derives from a man between 18 and 29 years old who had mild COVID-19 (a few samples of this study predate the infection). The sample titles of this study are shuffled in the database, so cell type and time point are left out; the donor was told from shared clones. Read as DNA, the sequence is TGTGCCAGCAGCCACCTGACAGGACTTTCCGGGGAGCTGTTTTTT. Its amino acids are CASSHLTGLSGELFF. With all but the CDR3 taken from the reference TRBV28 and TRBJ2-2 genes, the full variable domain is: DVKVTQSSRYLVKRTGEKVFLECVQDMDHENMFWYRQDPGLGLRLIYFSYDVKMKEKGDIPEGYSVSREKKERFSLILESASTNQTSMYLCASSHLTGLSGELFFGEGSRLTVL.